This entry lists 20 T cell receptor beta chains sequenced from one sample in a study of blood T cell repertoires in COVID-19. Clones were read by immunoSEQ multiplex PCR, and TCRdb kept only the in-frame ones, dropping some. This sample yields under 150,000 clones, of which 88% are seen a single time; 7.6% belongs to the top ten. The sequenced sample was peripheral blood. The receptors were gathered from a man over 45 with acute or convalescent COVID-19.

This clone was seen just once. The rearrangement uses TRBV7-8 and TRBJ2-2; 9 nucleotides line up with TRBD2. The CDR3 covers 17 residues. V shed 6 bases and J 6 bases; nucleotides not matched to a gene: 14. In germline, CDR1 is SGHVS, CDR2 FQNEAQ. CDR3 region: CASSIRSPASGAGELFF. In DNA form, the CDR3 reads TGTGCCAGCAGTATTCGCTCCCCGGCTAGCGGGGCCGGGGAGCTGTTTTTT.

V and J are TRBV5-1 and TRBJ2-1, with a possible D match to TRBD1 (5 bases). With 0 bases removed from V and 16 bases from J, the gap between germline ends came to 14 bases. Per germline, CDR1 SGHRS and CDR2 YFSETQ. The CDR3 sequence is 12 residues long. DNA for the CDR3: TGCGCCAGCAGCTTGGTCCTAGAACAGGTATTCTTC. Its protein product is CASSLVLEQVFF.

The chain uses TRBV7-9 and TRBJ1-1; maybe TRBD1 (5 bases). The V end lost 1 base, the J end lost 3 bases, and 18 bases lay between the germline ends. The CDR3 runs 17 residues. Germline assignment: CDR1 SEHNR and CDR2 FQNEAQ (reference sequence). As DNA, the CDR3 is TGTGCCAGCAGCTTAGAGGGGACCGGGGGATGGGACACTGAAGCTTTCTTT. Encoded protein: CASSLEGTGGWDTEAFF.

This clone appeared a single time. J is TRBJ1-2 and V is TRBV24-1; a weak D match, TRBD1 (6 bases). Trimming stripped 5 bases from V and 8 bases from J, with 11 bases between. Germline assignment: CDR1 KGHDR and CDR2 SFDVKD. The CDR3 is made up of 12 amino acids. The CDR3 DNA reads as TGTGCCACCAGTGTCGACAGGCAGGGCTACACCTTC. Amino acid sequence: CATSVDRQGYTF.

V usage is TRBV2 and J usage is TRBJ1-5; no definite D call. The V gene's germline CDR1 is SNHLY and CDR2 FYNNEI. This CDR3 is 13 amino acids long. Trimming pared 6 bases from V and 0 bases from J, leaving 6 bases between. CDR3 DNA sequence: TGTGCCAGCAGCACAGATAGCAATCAGCCCCAGCATTTT. It encodes CASSTDSNQPQHF. Combining the CDR3 with reference TRBV2 and TRBJ1-5 gives the whole variable domain EPEVTQTPSHQVTQMGQEVILRCVPISNHLYFYWYRQILGQKVEFLVSFYNNEISEKSEIFDDQFSVERPDGSNFTLKIRSTKLEDSAMYFCASSTDSNQPQHFGDGTRLSIL.

This clone has only one observation. This rearrangement joins TRBV11-3 to TRBJ2-2, with D possibly TRBD1 on 5 matching bases. V lost 0 bases, J lost 3 bases, and 11 bases lay in between. Germline V gives CDR1 SGHNT, CDR2 YENEEA. The CDR3 covers 16 residues. CDR3 residues: CASSLDGRADTGELFF. In DNA form, the CDR3 reads TGTGCCAGCAGCTTAGATGGCAGGGCCGACACCGGGGAGCTGTTTTTT.

Here the CDR3 DNA reads TGTGCCAGCAGTTCTAGCGGGAGTGCGTGGGAGCAGTACTTC. This encodes CASSSSGSAWEQYF. The chain has TRBV6-5 and TRBJ2-7; 10 nucleotides match TRBD2. This CDR3 comprises 14 residues. Unmatched junction bases numbered 7, after V lost 4 bases and J lost 7 bases. The germline V gene has CDR1 MNHEY and CDR2 SVGAGI.

The V call is TRBV19, the J call TRBJ2-7; D not resolved. V lost 2 bases and J 3 bases, leaving 14 bases between the germline ends. The germline V gene has CDR1 LNHDA and CDR2 SQIVND (reference sequence). This CDR3 is 15 amino acids long. In DNA, the CDR3 is TGTGCCAGTAGTATATCGCGCGGCCTCCTCTACGAGCAGTACTTC. Amino acids: CASSISRGLLYEQYF. Supplemented by reference TRBV19 and TRBJ2-7, the full variable domain reads DGGITQSPKYLFRKEGQNVTLSCEQNLNHDAMYWYRQDPGQGLRLIYYSQIVNDFQKGDIAEGYSVSREKKESFPLTVTSAQKNPTAFYLCASSISRGLLYEQYFGPGTRLTVT.

V is TRBV13 and J is TRBJ2-1; D is perhaps TRBD2 (6 bases). Germline V lookup: CDR1 PRHDT, CDR2 FYEKMQ (reference sequence). The CDR3 contains 14 residues. The V end lost 5 bases, the J end lost 5 bases, and 13 bases lay between the germline ends. CDR3 sequence reads: CASSPRDWNNEQFF. CDR3 nucleotides: TGTGCCAGCAGCCCAAGGGACTGGAACAATGAGCAGTTCTTC.

The CDR3 nucleotides are TGTGCCAGCAGCTTAGTTAGCGGGAGCTACCCAGATACGCAGTATTTT. Its translation: CASSLVSGSYPDTQYF. The V and J genes are TRBV7-2 and TRBJ2-3, with 9 positions matching TRBD2. V lost 1 base to trimming and J lost 4 bases; unmatched junction nucleotides: 6. The CDR3 has 16 amino acids. Germline V gives CDR1 SGHTA, CDR2 FQGNSA.

This chain uses TRBV5-1 with TRBJ2-5, with 13 bases lining up with TRBD2. Per the germline V gene, CDR1 is SGHRS and CDR2 is YFSETQ. This CDR3 has 17 residues. Trimming removed 0 bases from V and 5 bases from J; junction bases left unmatched: 7. The CDR3 protein is CASSLGGLAGAGETQYF. The CDR3 nucleotides read TGCGCCAGCAGCTTGGGAGGACTAGCGGGAGCGGGGGAGACCCAGTACTTC.

The J gene is TRBJ1-5, the V gene TRBV28, with D maybe TRBD1 (5 bases). Trimming shortened V by 6 bases and J by 5 bases, and 8 bases separated the two germline ends. The CDR3 runs to 12 residues. Germline CDR1 MDHEN, CDR2 SYDVKM. For the CDR3, the DNA is TGTGCCAGCAGGGGGCCACATCAGCCCCAGCATTTT. Protein sequence: CASRGPHQPQHF.

This clone was recorded only once. This chain connects TRBV18 to TRBJ2-4; D possibly corresponds to TRBD2 (6 bases). This CDR3 spans 14 amino acids. The V gene lost 6 bases and the J gene lost 1 base, with 10 bases spanning the gap. CDR1 and CDR2 (germline): KGHSH, LQKENI. The CDR3 sequence: CASSRREAKNIQYF. DNA of the CDR3: TGTGCCAGCTCTCGACGGGAGGCCAAAAACATTCAGTACTTC. The full variable domain, its missing parts supplied by reference TRBV18 and TRBJ2-4, is NAGVMQNPRHLVRRRGQEARLRCSPMKGHSHVYWYRQLPEEGLKFMVYLQKENIIDESGMPKERFSAEFPKEGPSILRIQQVVRGDSAAYFCASSRREAKNIQYFGAGTRLSVL.

The rearrangement joins TRBV27 to TRBJ1-2; the D is unclear. V shed 3 bases and J shed 4 bases, with 9 bases lying between them. The CDR3 runs to 13 residues. Germline values: CDR1 MNHEY, CDR2 SMNVEV (reference sequence). CDR3 sequence (DNA): TGTGCCAGCAGTTTCGCAAACGGCTATGGCTACACCTTC. Encoded protein: CASSFANGYGYTF.

The chain uses TRBV11-2 and TRBJ1-5; D might be TRBD1 (5 bases). This CDR3 spans 15 amino acids. V was trimmed by 1 base and J by 5 bases, leaving 12 bases between them. Germline V gene sequence: CDR1 SGHAT, CDR2 FQNNGV. DNA for the CDR3: TGTGCCAGCAGCTTAGCTGCAGGGTCCGATCAGCCCCAGCATTTT. Translated: CASSLAAGSDQPQHF.

J is TRBJ2-7 and V is TRBV7-2; 10 nucleotides align to TRBD2. With 5 bases clipped from V and 7 bases from J, the junction kept 8 bases outside the gene matches. The CDR3 runs 14 residues. CDR1 and CDR2 from the germline V gene are SGHTA and FQGNSA. The CDR3 loop reads CASSRRAGGREQYF. In DNA, the CDR3 is TGTGCCAGCAGCCGCCGAGCGGGAGGGAGGGAGCAGTACTTC.

This chain uses TRBV5-6 with TRBJ2-7; 7 bases match TRBD2. Germline assignment: CDR1 SGHDT and CDR2 YYEEEE. Trimming took 4 bases from V and 2 from J; bases not matched to a gene: 12. The CDR3 spans 16 residues. DNA of the CDR3: TGTGCCAGCAGCGCCGGGACTAAGAGCTTTCCCTACGAGCAGTACTTC. This gives the protein CASSAGTKSFPYEQYF.

This clone was counted once. This chain uses TRBV19 with TRBJ1-5; tentatively, D is TRBD1 (6 bases). Germline CDR1 reads LNHDA; CDR2 reads SQIVND (reference sequence). Trimming stripped 2 bases from V and 2 bases from J, with 10 bases between. CDR3 length equals 15 residues. The CDR3 here is CASSIRGSGNQPQHF. In DNA, the CDR3 is TGTGCCAGTAGTATAAGGGGGAGCGGCAATCAGCCCCAGCATTTT.

The V gene is TRBV11-3, the J gene TRBJ2-3; a possible D gene is TRBD2 (6 bases). CDR3 length: 14 residues. Germline V gene sequence: CDR1 SGHNT, CDR2 YENEEA. Trimming left V 7 bases short and J 0 bases short, with 11 bases between. CDR3: CASKRVASTDTQYF. CDR3 DNA sequence: TGTGCCAGCAAGCGGGTGGCAAGCACAGATACGCAGTATTTT.

The chain carries TRBV6-4 and TRBJ2-3; D is ambiguous. The CDR3 totals 14 residues. Germline CDR1 and CDR2: MRHNA and SNTAGT. V lost 5 bases, J lost 2 bases, and 11 bases lay in between. CDR3 nucleotides: TGTGCCAGCAGTATGAGGATAAACACAGATACGCAGTATTTT. This encodes CASSMRINTDTQYF.